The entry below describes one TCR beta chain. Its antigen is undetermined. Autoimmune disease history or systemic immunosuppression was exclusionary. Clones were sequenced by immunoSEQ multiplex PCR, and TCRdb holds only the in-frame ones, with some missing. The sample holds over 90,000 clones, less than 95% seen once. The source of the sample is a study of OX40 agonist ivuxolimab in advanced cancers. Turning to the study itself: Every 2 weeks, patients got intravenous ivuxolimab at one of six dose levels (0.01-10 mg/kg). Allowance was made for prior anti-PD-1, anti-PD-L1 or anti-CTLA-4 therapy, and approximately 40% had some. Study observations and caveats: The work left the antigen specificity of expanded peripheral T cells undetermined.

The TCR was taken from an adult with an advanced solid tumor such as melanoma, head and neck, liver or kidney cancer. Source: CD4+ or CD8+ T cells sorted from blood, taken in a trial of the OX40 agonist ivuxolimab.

The CDR3 coding sequence is TGCGCCAGCAGTGGGGACACGGGGCCAGGCGAGCAGTACTTC. Its protein is CASSGDTGPGEQYF. The chain is built from TRBV10-1 and TRBJ2-7, with D possibly matching TRBD1 (6 bases). Per germline, CDR1 WNHNN and CDR2 SYGVQD (reference sequence). The CDR3 consists of 14 residues. The ends were cut back, 4 bases at V and 6 bases at J, with 16 bases in the middle.